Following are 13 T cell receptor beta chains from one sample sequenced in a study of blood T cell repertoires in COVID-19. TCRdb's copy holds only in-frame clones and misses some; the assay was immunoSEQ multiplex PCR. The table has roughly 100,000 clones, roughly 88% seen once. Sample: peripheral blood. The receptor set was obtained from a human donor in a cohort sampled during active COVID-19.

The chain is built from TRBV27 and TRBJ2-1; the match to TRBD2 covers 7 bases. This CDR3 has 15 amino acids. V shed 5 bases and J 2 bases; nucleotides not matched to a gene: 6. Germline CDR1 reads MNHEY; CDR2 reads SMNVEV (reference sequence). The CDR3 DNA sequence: TGTGCCAGCAGTGAAACGGGAGGACCCTACAATGAGCAGTTCTTC. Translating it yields CASSETGGPYNEQFF.

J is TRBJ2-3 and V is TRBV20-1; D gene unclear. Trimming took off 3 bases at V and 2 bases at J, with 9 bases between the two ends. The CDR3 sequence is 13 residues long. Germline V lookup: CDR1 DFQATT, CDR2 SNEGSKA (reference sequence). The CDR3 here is CSASSETTDTQYF. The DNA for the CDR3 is TGCAGTGCTAGTTCGGAGACCACAGATACGCAGTATTTT.

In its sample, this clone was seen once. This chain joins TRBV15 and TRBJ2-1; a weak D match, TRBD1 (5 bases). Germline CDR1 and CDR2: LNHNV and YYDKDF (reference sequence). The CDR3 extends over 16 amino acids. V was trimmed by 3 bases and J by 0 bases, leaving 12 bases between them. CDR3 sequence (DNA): TGTGCCACCAGCAGGACAGTGTCGAGCTCCTACAATGAGCAGTTCTTC. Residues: CATSRTVSSSYNEQFF.

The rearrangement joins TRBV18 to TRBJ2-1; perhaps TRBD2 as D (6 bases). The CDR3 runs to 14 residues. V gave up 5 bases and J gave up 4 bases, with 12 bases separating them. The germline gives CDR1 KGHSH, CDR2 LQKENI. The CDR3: CASSAPAGYNEQFF. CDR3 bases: TGTGCCAGCTCAGCGCCGGCGGGATACAATGAGCAGTTCTTC.

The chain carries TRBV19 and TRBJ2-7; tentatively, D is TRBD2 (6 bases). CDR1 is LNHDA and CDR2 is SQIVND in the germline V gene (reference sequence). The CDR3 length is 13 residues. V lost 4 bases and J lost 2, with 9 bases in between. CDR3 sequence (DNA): TGTGCCAGTAGTAGAACGGGAGCCTACGAGCAGTACTTC. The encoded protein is CASSRTGAYEQYF.

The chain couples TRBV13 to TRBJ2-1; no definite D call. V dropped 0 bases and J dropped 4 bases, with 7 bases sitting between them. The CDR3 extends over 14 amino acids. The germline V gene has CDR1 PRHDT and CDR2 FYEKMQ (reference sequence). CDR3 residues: CASSLGLNYNEQFF. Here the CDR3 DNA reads TGTGCCAGCAGCTTAGGACTAAATTACAATGAGCAGTTCTTC.

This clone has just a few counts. CDR3 nucleotide sequence: TGTGCCAGCAGACCCCAGGAGGGATCTTCCTACGAGCAGTACTTC. Amino acid sequence: CASRPQEGSSYEQYF. The rearrangement links TRBV27 to TRBJ2-7; D might be TRBD2 (6 bases). Germline V gene data show CDR1 as MNHEY and CDR2 as SMNVEV (reference sequence). This CDR3 spans 15 amino acids. The V and J ends lost 6 bases and 1 base respectively, with 16 bases between them.

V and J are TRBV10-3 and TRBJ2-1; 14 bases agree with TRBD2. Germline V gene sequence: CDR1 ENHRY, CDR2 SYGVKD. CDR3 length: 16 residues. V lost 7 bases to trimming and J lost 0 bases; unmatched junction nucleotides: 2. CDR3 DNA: TGTGCCATCACCGGGACTAGCGGGAGCTCCTACAATGAGCAGTTCTTC. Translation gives CAITGTSGSSYNEQFF.

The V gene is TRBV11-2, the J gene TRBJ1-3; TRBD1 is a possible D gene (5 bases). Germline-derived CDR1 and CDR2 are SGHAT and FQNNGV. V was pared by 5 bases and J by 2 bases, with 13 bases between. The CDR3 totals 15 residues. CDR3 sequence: CASSRRGSAGNTIYF. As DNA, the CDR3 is TGTGCCAGCAGCCGACGGGGGTCGGCTGGAAACACCATATATTTT.

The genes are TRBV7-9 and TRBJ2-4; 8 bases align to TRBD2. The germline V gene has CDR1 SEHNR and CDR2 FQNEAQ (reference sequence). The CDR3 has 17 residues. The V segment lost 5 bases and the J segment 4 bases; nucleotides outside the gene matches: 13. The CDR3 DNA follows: TGTGCCAGCAGCCCCAGGGTAGCGGGGACCCTGAAAAACATTCAGTACTTC. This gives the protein CASSPRVAGTLKNIQYF.

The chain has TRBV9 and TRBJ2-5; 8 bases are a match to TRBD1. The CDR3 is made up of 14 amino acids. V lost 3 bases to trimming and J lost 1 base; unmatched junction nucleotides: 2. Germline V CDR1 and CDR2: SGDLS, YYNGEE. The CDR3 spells CASSDGTGQETQYF. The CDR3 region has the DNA TGTGCCAGCAGCGACGGGACAGGCCAAGAGACCCAGTACTTC.

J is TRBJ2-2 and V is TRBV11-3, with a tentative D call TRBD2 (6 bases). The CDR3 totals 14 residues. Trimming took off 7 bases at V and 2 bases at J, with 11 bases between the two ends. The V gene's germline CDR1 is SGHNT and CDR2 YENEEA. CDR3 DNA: TGTGCCAGCAACCCCGGGGGAAACACCGGGGAGCTGTTTTTT. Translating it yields CASNPGGNTGELFF. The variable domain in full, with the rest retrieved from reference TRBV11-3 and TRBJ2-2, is EAGVVQSPRYKIIEKKQPVAFWCNPISGHNTLYWYLQNLGQGPELLIRYENEEAVDDSQLPKDRFSAERLKGVDSTLKIQPAELGDSAVYLCASNPGGNTGELFFGEGSRLTVL.

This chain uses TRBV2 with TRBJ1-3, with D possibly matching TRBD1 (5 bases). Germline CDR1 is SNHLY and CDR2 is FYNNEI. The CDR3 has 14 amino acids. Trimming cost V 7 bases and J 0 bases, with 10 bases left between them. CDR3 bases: TGTGCCAGCACGACAGTTTTCTCTGGAAACACCATATATTTT. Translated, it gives CASTTVFSGNTIYF. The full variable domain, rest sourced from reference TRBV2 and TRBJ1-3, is EPEVTQTPSHQVTQMGQEVILRCVPISNHLYFYWYRQILGQKVEFLVSFYNNEISEKSEIFDDQFSVERPDGSNFTLKIRSTKLEDSAMYFCASTTVFSGNTIYFGEGSWLTVV.